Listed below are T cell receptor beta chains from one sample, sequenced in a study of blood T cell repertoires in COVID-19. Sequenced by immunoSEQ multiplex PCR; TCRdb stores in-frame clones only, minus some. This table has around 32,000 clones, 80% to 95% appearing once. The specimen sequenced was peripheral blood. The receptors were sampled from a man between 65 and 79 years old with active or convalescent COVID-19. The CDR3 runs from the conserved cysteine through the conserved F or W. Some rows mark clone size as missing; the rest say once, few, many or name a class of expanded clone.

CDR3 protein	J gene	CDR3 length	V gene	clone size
CAISPAGGNTEAFF	TRBJ1-1	14	TRBV10-3	NA
CASRANRGTNYGYTF	TRBJ1-2	15	TRBV2	once
CASSQEAITSGGTDTQYF	TRBJ2-3	18	TRBV4-3	NA
CAITPGSSYNSPLHF	TRBJ1-6	15	TRBV10-3	few
CASSGGTVADQPQHF	TRBJ1-5	15	TRBV5-5	NA
CASSLVPVSGELFF	TRBJ2-2	14	TRBV5-1	NA
CASSFGETQYF	TRBJ2-5	11	TRBV12-3/TRBV12-4	once
CASRPGNNYGYTF	TRBJ1-2	13	TRBV12-3/TRBV12-4	NA
CASSPVKGIYNEQFF	TRBJ2-1	15	TRBV5-4	once
CASSLGPGGTGTEAFF	TRBJ1-1	16	TRBV5-4	NA
CASSLQGPSPLHF	TRBJ1-6	13	TRBV7-8	NA
CATSDRGSRYNGYTF	TRBJ1-2	15	TRBV24-1	NA
CASRSAGTQYF	TRBJ2-3	11	TRBV28	once
CASSLIGTGEAFF	TRBJ1-1	13	TRBV27	NA
CASSRRTSGGYQETQYF	TRBJ2-5	17	TRBV5-6	NA
CALSRGVNTEAFF	TRBJ1-1	13	TRBV10-3	NA
CSVEDGGGAFEQYF	TRBJ2-7	14	TRBV29-1	NA
CASSPHRDHTEAFF	TRBJ1-1	14	TRBV9	NA